This is a list of T cell receptor beta chains from one sample in a study of cytomegalovirus exposure and HLA in healthy donors. The table came from immunoSEQ multiplex PCR; TCRdb's copy has only in-frame clones and leaves some out. This table has over 150,000 clones, around 81% appearing once. What was sequenced was PBMCs. The receptors derive from a woman in her 30s in good health and CMV-seronegative. Both conserved end residues are part of each CDR3. Each record gives: D gene, J gene, clone size, V gene, CDR3 DNA, CDR3 protein. The D gene is left open where the match is weak. Clone sizes are given selectively: once, few, many, or a class where the clone is expanded.

d_call: TRBD2
j_call: TRBJ2-7
clone_size: -
v_call: TRBV7-8
cdr3_nt: TGTGCCAGCAGCTGGGGGCGGGGGGGCCAAGAGCAGTACTTC
cdr3_aa: CASSWGRGGQEQYF

d_call: TRBD1
j_call: TRBJ2-3
clone_size: once
v_call: TRBV9
cdr3_nt: TGTGCCAGCGGGACCTCCGGGACAGGGGTTGCAGATACGCAGTATTTT
cdr3_aa: CASGTSGTGVADTQYF

d_call: TRBD1
j_call: TRBJ2-3
clone_size: -
v_call: TRBV4-2
cdr3_nt: TGTGCCAGCAGCCAAGACATAATACAGGGGGCTTGGGTATCTGCAGATACGCAGTATTTT
cdr3_aa: CASSQDIIQGAWVSADTQYF

d_call: -
j_call: TRBJ2-7
clone_size: -
v_call: TRBV7-6
cdr3_nt: TGTGCCAGCAGCTCCACCGTCAGCGAGCAGTACTTC
cdr3_aa: CASSSTVSEQYF

d_call: -
j_call: TRBJ2-4
clone_size: -
v_call: TRBV5-4
cdr3_nt: TGTGCCAGCAGCTTTTGGGGAGCCAAAAACAGTCAGTACTTC
cdr3_aa: CASSFWGAKNSQYF

d_call: TRBD1
j_call: TRBJ2-7
clone_size: -
v_call: TRBV29-1
cdr3_nt: TGCAGCGCAAGGGACAGGCCGTACGAGCAGTACTTC
cdr3_aa: CSARDRPYEQYF

d_call: -
j_call: TRBJ1-6
clone_size: -
v_call: TRBV7-2
cdr3_nt: TGTGCCAGCAGCTTATACAGGGTAAATTCACCCCTCCACTTT
cdr3_aa: CASSLYRVNSPLHF

d_call: -
j_call: TRBJ2-2
clone_size: -
v_call: TRBV6-5
cdr3_nt: TGTGCCAGCAAAATGAGGAGGAACACCGGGGAGCTGTTTTTT
cdr3_aa: CASKMRRNTGELFF

d_call: -
j_call: TRBJ2-7
clone_size: few
v_call: TRBV7-9
cdr3_nt: TGTGCCAGCAGCTTAGCCAGGGCTCCAGGCGAGCAGTACTTC
cdr3_aa: CASSLARAPGEQYF

d_call: -
j_call: TRBJ2-7
clone_size: -
v_call: TRBV10-2
cdr3_nt: TGCGCCAGCAGCGACTACCACTCCTACGAGCAGTACTTC
cdr3_aa: CASSDYHSYEQYF

d_call: -
j_call: TRBJ2-2
clone_size: few
v_call: TRBV7-6
cdr3_nt: TGTGCCAGCAGCTTAGTTGGGGCTGGGGAGCTGTTTTTT
cdr3_aa: CASSLVGAGELFF

d_call: -
j_call: TRBJ2-2
clone_size: -
v_call: TRBV4-1
cdr3_nt: TGCGCCAGCAGCCAAGAAATTAGACAGGCAACGGCCGGGGAGCTGTTTTTT
cdr3_aa: CASSQEIRQATAGELFF

d_call: TRBD1
j_call: TRBJ1-5
clone_size: -
v_call: TRBV29-1
cdr3_nt: TGCAGCCCTCCGTCGGGACAGGGGGAAATTCAGCCCCAGCATTTT
cdr3_aa: CSPPSGQGEIQPQHF

d_call: -
j_call: TRBJ1-4
clone_size: -
v_call: TRBV28
cdr3_nt: TGTGCCAGCAGGACACCGGGACACACGGAAAAACTGTTTTTT
cdr3_aa: CASRTPGHTEKLFF

d_call: -
j_call: TRBJ2-2
clone_size: -
v_call: TRBV10-2
cdr3_nt: TGCGCCAGCAGGCGCGACACGAACACCGGGGAGCTGTTTTTT
cdr3_aa: CASRRDTNTGELFF

d_call: TRBD2
j_call: TRBJ2-1
clone_size: once
v_call: TRBV7-3
cdr3_nt: TGTGCCAGCAGCCTCAGACTAGCGGGACTCAATGAGCAGTTCTTC
cdr3_aa: CASSLRLAGLNEQFF